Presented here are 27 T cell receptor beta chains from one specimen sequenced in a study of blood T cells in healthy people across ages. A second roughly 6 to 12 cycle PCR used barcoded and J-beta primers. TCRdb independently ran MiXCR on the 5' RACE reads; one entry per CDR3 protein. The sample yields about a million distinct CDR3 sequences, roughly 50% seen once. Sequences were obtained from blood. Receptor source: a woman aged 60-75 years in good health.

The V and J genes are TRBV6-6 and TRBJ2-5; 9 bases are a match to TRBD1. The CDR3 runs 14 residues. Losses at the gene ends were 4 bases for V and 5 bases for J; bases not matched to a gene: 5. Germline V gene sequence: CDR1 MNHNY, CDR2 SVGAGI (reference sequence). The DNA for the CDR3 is TGTGCCAGCAGTTGGGGACAGGGTATTGAGACCCAGTACTTC. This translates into CASSWGQGIETQYF.

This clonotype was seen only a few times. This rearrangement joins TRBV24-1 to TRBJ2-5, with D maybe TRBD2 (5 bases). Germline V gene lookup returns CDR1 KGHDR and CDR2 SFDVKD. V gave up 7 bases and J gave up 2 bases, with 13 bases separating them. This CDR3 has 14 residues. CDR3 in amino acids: CATSHPGSQETQYF. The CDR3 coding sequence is TGTGCCACCAGCCATCCGGGATCTCAAGAGACCCAGTACTTC.

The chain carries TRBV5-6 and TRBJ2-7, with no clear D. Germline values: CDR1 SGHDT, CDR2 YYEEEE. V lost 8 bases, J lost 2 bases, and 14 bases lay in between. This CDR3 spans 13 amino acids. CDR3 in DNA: TGTGCCAGTTTCCGGGCCTTTACCTACGAGCAGTACTTC. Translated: CASFRAFTYEQYF.

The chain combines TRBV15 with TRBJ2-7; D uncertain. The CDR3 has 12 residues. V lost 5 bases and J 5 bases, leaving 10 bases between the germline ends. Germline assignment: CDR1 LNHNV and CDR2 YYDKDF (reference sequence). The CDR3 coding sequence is TGTGCCACCAGCTCCGTCGGAAACGAGCAGTACTTC. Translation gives CATSSVGNEQYF.

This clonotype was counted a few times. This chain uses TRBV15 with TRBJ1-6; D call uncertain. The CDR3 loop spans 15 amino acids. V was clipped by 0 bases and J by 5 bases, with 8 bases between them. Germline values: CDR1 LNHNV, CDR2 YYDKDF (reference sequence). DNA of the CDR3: TGTGCCACCAGCAGAGATCGGATCGATAATTCACCCCTCCACTTT. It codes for CATSRDRIDNSPLHF.

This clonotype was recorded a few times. The CDR3 sequence: CASSQIGLAGDEQFF. The CDR3 region has the DNA TGTGCCAGCAGCCAAATAGGACTAGCGGGAGATGAGCAGTTCTTC. The V call is TRBV4-2, the J call TRBJ2-1; 13 bases are shared with TRBD2. The CDR3 length is 15 residues. Germline CDR1 LGHNA, CDR2 YNFKEQ. J gave up 8 bases and V 2 bases, and 3 bases lay outside the gene matches.

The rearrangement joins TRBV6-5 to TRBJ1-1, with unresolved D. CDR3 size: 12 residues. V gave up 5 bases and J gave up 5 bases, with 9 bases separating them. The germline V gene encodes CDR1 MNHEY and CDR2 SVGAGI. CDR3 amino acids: CASSGFPTEAFF. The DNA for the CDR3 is TGTGCCAGCAGTGGGTTCCCGACTGAAGCTTTCTTT.

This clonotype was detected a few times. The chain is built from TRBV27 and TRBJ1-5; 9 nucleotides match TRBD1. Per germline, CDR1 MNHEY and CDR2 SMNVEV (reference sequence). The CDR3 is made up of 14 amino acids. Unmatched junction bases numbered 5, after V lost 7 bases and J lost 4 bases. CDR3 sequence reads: CASTAGTGNQPQHF. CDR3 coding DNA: TGTGCCAGCACCGCCGGGACAGGGAATCAGCCCCAGCATTTT.

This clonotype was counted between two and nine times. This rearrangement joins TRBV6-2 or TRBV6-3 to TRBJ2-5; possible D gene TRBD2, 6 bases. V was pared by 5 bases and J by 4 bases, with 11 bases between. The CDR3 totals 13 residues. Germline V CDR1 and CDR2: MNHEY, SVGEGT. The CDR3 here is CASSDWRGETQYF. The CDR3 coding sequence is TGTGCCAGCAGTGACTGGAGGGGAGAGACCCAGTACTTC.

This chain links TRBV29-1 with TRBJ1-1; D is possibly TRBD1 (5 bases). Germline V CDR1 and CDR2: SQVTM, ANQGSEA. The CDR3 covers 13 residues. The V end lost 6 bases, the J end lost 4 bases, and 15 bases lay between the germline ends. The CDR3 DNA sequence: TGCAGCGTCATTACTTCTGGGGGCACTGAAGCTTTCTTT. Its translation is CSVITSGGTEAFF.

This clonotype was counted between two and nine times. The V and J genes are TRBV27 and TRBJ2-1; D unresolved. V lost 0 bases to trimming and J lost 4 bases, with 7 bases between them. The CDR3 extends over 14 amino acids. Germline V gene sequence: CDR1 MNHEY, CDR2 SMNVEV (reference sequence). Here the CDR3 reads CASSLSAAYNEQFF. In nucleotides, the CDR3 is TGTGCCAGCAGTTTATCTGCCGCTTACAATGAGCAGTTCTTC.

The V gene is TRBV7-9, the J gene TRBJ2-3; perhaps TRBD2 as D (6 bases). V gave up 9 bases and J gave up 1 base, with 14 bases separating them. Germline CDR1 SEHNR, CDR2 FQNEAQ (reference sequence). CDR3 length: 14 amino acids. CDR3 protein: CASGIAARTDTQYF. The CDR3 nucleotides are TGTGCCAGTGGGATAGCGGCCCGCACAGATACGCAGTATTTT.

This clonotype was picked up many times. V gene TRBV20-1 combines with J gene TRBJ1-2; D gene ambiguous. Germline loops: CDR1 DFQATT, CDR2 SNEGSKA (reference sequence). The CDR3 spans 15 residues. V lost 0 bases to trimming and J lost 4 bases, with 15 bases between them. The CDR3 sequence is CSARDAGASSYGYTF. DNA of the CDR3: TGCAGTGCTAGAGATGCTGGCGCCAGCTCCTATGGCTACACCTTC.

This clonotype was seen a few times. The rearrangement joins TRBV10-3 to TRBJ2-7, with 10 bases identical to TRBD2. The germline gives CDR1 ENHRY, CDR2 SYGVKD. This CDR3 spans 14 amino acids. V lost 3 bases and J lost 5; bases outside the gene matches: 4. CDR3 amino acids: CAISDLAGGHEQYF. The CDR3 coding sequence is TGTGCCATCAGTGACTTAGCGGGAGGCCACGAGCAGTACTTC.

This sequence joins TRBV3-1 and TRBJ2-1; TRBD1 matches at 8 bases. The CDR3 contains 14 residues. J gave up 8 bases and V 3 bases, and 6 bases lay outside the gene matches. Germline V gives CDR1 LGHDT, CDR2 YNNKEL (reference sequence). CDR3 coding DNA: TGTGCCAGCAGCCACGTGACAGGGGTCGATGAGCAGTTCTTC. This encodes CASSHVTGVDEQFF.

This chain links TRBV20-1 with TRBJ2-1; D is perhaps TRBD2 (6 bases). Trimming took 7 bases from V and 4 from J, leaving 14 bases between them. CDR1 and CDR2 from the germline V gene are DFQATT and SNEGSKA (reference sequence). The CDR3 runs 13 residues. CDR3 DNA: TGCAGTGGAGGGACTTACCATTACAATGAGCAGTTCTTC. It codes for CSGGTYHYNEQFF.

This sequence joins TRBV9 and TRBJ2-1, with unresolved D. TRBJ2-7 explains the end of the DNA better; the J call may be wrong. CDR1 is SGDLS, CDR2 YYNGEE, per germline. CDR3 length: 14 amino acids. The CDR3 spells CASSVATSNNEQYF. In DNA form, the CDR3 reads TGTGCCAGCAGCGTAGCTACTTCCAACAATGAGCAGTACTTC.

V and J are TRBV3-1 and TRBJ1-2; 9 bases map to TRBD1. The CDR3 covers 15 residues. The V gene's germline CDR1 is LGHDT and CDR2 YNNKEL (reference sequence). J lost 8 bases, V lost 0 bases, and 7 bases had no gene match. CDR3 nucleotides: TGTGCCAGCAGCCAAGAGGGGCACAGGGGGCTCGGCTACACCTTC. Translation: CASSQEGHRGLGYTF.

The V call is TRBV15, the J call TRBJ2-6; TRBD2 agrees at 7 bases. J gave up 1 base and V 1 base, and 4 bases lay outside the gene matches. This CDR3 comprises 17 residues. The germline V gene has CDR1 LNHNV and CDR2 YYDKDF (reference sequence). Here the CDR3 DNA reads TGTGCCACCAGCAGAGTCGGGGGGAAGTCTGGGGCCAACGTCCTGACTTTC. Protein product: CATSRVGGKSGANVLTF.

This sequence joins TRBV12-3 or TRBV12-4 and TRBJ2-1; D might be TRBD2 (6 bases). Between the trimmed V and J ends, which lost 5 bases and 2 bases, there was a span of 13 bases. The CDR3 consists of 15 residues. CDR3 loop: CASSTRRVTYNEQFF. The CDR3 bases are TGTGCCAGCAGTACTAGGAGGGTTACCTACAATGAGCAGTTCTTC.

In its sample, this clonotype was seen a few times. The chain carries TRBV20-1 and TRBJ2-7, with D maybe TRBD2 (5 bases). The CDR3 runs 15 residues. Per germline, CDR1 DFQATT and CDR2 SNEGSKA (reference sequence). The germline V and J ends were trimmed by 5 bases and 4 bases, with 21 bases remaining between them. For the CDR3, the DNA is TGCAGTGCTTCACACCCATCGGGAAACATGTACGAGCAGTACTTC. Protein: CSASHPSGNMYEQYF.

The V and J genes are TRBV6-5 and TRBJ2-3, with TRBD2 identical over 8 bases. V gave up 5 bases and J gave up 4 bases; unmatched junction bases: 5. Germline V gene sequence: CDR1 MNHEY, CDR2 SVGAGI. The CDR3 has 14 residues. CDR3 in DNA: TGTGCCAGCAGTCGCGCGCGGGGGGCAGATACGCAGTATTTT. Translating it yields CASSRARGADTQYF.

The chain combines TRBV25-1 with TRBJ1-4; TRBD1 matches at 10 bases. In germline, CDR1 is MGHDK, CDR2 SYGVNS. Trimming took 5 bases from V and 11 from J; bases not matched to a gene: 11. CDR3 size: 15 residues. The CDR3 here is CASSPPGQGFEKLFF. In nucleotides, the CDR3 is TGTGCCAGCAGTCCCCCGGGACAGGGGTTTGAGAAACTGTTTTTT.

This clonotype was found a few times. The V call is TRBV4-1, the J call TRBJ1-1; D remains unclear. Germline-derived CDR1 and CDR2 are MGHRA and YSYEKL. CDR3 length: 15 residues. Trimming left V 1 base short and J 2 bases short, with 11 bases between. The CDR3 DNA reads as TGCGCCAGCAGCCAAGGAAGGGCAAGAAACACTGAAGCTTTCTTT. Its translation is CASSQGRARNTEAFF.

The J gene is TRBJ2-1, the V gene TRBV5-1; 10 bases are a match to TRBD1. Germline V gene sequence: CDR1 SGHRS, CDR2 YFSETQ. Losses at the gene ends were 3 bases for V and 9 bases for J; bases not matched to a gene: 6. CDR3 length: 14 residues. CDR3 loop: CASSYQDRGAEQFF. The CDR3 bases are TGCGCCAGCAGCTACCAGGACAGGGGGGCTGAGCAGTTCTTC.

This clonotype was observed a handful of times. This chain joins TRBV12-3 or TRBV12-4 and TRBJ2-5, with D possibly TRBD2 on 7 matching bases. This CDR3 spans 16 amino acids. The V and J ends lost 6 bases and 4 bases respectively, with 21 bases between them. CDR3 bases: TGTGCCAGCAGCTCCGGAGGGGGGAGGGCGGGAGAGACCCAGTACTTC. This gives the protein CASSSGGGRAGETQYF.

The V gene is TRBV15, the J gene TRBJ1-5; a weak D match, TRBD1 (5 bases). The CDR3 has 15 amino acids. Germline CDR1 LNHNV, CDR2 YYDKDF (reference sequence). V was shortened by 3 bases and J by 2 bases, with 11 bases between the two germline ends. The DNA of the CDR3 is TGTGCCACCAGCAGTAGTAGCAGGGGCAATCAGCCCCAGCATTTT. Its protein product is CATSSSSRGNQPQHF.